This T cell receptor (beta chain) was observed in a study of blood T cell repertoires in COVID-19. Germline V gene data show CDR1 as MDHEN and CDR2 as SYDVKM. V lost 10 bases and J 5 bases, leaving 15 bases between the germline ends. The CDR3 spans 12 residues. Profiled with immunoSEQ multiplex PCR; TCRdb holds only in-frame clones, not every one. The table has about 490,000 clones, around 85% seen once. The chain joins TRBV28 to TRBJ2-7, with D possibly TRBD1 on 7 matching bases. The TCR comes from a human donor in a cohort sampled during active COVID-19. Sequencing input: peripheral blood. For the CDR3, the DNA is TGTGCCACCGAACAGGGGAGGCACGAGCAGTACTTC. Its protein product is CATEQGRHEQYF.